The 10 T cell receptor beta chains below come from one sample, sequenced in a study of blood T cell repertoires in COVID-19 (TCRdb year 2020). Library preparation employed the immunoSEQ multiplex PCR assay. The source is immuneACCESS, and TCRdb retained only in-frame sequences with V and J called. Part of the clones is not carried over; for the studies checked, unresolved V genes explain less than half of this, and the remainder is unexplained. The sample table shows about 240,000 clones, and just under 85% are seen once. In total, the top ten clones hold more than 6% of the sample. Sequenced material: peripheral blood. Receptors originate from a woman aged 55-69 years with active or convalescent COVID-19.

The chain joins TRBV6-2 or TRBV6-3 to TRBJ1-2, with 7 nucleotides matching TRBD1. This CDR3 has 14 residues. Germline V gives CDR1 MNHEY, CDR2 SVGEGT. Trimming removed 2 bases from V and 6 bases from J; junction bases left unmatched: 6. The CDR3 bases are TGTGCCAGCAGTTACCGACAGGGCAGAGATGGCTACACCTTC. This sequence encodes CASSYRQGRDGYTF.

The rearrangement uses TRBV19 and TRBJ1-1; D may be TRBD1 (6 bases). Germline assignment: CDR1 LNHDA and CDR2 SQIVND (reference sequence). This CDR3 comprises 13 residues. Trimming cost V 6 bases and J 1 base, with 9 bases left between them. CDR3 nucleotide sequence: TGTGCCAGTAGAACGACAGGGAACACTGAAGCTTTCTTT. Encoded protein: CASRTTGNTEAFF.

Details on this clone: This CDR3 is also generated by other DNA sequences in the sample. The chain is built from TRBV6-5 and TRBJ1-5; TRBD1 aligns across 8 bases. This CDR3 spans 12 amino acids. J was trimmed by 7 bases and V by 7 bases; bases with no gene match: 3. CDR1 and CDR2 (germline): MNHEY, SVGAGI. The DNA for the CDR3 is TGTGCCAGCAAGACAGGGGACCAGCCCCAGCATTTT. Protein sequence: CASKTGDQPQHF.

V gene TRBV5-1 combines with J gene TRBJ2-5; D perhaps matches TRBD2 (6 bases). Trimming stripped 4 bases from V and 5 bases from J, with 18 bases between. The length of the CDR3 is 15 residues. Germline lookup yields CDR1 SGHRS and CDR2 YFSETQ. The chain's CDR3 is CASSPRMRGGETQYF. CDR3 nucleotides: TGCGCCAGCAGCCCGAGAATGCGGGGTGGGGAGACCCAGTACTTC. Full variable domain (outside the CDR3, taken from reference TRBV5-1 and TRBJ2-5): KAGVTQTPRYLIKTRGQQVTLSCSPISGHRSVSWYQQTPGQGLQFLFEYFSETQRNKGNFPGRFSGRQFSNSRSEMNVSTLELGDSALYLCASSPRMRGGETQYFGPGTRLLVL.

The chain employs TRBV6-6 and TRBJ2-3, with 8 bases aligning to TRBD2. V gave up 2 bases and J gave up 6 bases; unmatched junction bases: 10. The CDR3 is 16 residues long. Germline V gene lookup returns CDR1 MNHNY and CDR2 SVGAGI (reference sequence). This CDR3 is CASSYPSTGGADTQYF. CDR3 sequence (DNA): TGTGCCAGCAGTTACCCAAGTACCGGGGGGGCGGATACGCAGTATTTT.

V and J are TRBV3-1 (or the pseudogene TRBV3-2) and TRBJ2-5; D may be TRBD2 (5 bases). The V end lost 6 bases, the J end lost 5 bases, and 7 bases lay between the germline ends. CDR3 length: 11 residues. Germline-derived CDR1 and CDR2 are LGHDT and YNNKEL (reference sequence). The CDR3 is CASSTGETQYF. The CDR3 region has the DNA TGTGCCAGCAGTACGGGGGAGACCCAGTACTTC.

The chain couples TRBV12-1 to TRBJ2-7; whether TRBD2, the table's D call, matches the DNA was not checked. TRBV12-1 is deemed a pseudogene. The CDR3 is made up of 11 amino acids. CDR3 bases: TGTGCCACAGACTACACCTACGAGCAGTACTTC. Translated, it gives CATDYTYEQYF.

The V call is TRBV11-2, the J call TRBJ2-2; 8 positions match TRBD2. J lost 4 bases, V lost 5 bases, and 6 bases had no gene match. The CDR3 contains 15 residues. Germline V gives CDR1 SGHAT, CDR2 FQNNGV. The CDR3 DNA is TGTGCCAGCAGCCCCGGGACTAGGGGCACCGGGGAGCTGTTTTTT. It encodes CASSPGTRGTGELFF.

The rearrangement joins TRBV15 to TRBJ1-2, with D unclear. Trimming removed 0 bases from V and 4 bases from J, with 9 bases in between. The germline V gene encodes CDR1 LNHNV and CDR2 YYDKDF (reference sequence). The length of the CDR3 is 14 residues. In nucleotides, the CDR3 is TGTGCCACCAGCAGAGATCGAGCCGTCTATGGCTACACCTTC. It codes for CATSRDRAVYGYTF.

This chain links TRBV5-1 with TRBJ1-2, with D possibly being TRBD1 (6 bases). CDR1 is SGHRS, CDR2 YFSETQ, per germline. CDR3 size: 13 residues. Trimming took off 7 bases at V and 0 bases at J, with 10 bases between the two ends. For the CDR3, the DNA is TGCGCCAGCTCCGGACAGACTAACTATGGCTACACCTTC. Translating it yields CASSGQTNYGYTF.